A single sample is the source of the 26 T cell receptor beta chains below, sequenced in a study of graft-versus-host responses after intestinal transplantation (dated by TCRdb to about 2021). Library preparation used the immunoSEQ multiplex PCR assay. TCRdb carries this immuneACCESS record with in-frame sequences only. Its versions omit some clonotypes, under half of them owing to an unresolved V gene in the studies checked, with the rest unexplained. In all, the sample holds about 35,000 clones, and around 95% of those were seen once. Of the sample, 0.76% falls within the top ten clones. The source was PBMCs, collected 16 days after intestinal transplant. The origin of the receptors is a human patient who received an intestinal transplant, so some T cells may come from the graft donor.

V gene TRBV28 combines with J gene TRBJ1-4; D ambiguous. The V gene lost 2 bases and the J gene lost 1 base, with 8 bases spanning the gap. Germline-derived CDR1 and CDR2 are MDHEN and SYDVKM. This CDR3 is 15 amino acids long. This CDR3 is CASSLGTGTNEKLFF. CDR3 bases: TGTGCCAGCAGTTTAGGCACGGGAACTAATGAAAAACTGTTTTTT.

CDR3 in amino acids: CASSGTGGETQYF. The CDR3 DNA follows: TGTGCCAGCAGCGGGACAGGGGGAGAGACCCAGTACTTC. This chain uses TRBV2 with TRBJ2-5; 11 bases agree with TRBD1. CDR1 and CDR2 from the germline V gene are SNHLY and FYNNEI. CDR3 length equals 13 residues. The V and J ends lost 6 bases and 4 bases, in that order; junction bases with no gene match: 1.

J is TRBJ1-5 and V is TRBV9, with D possibly TRBD1 on 6 matching bases. The germline V gene has CDR1 SGDLS and CDR2 YYNGEE. The ends were cut back, 4 bases at V and 3 bases at J, with 11 bases in the middle. The CDR3 has 14 residues. This CDR3 is CASSPGQYNQPQHF. The CDR3 coding sequence is TGTGCCAGCAGCCCCGGACAGTACAATCAGCCCCAGCATTTT. The whole variable domain, remainder taken from reference TRBV9 and TRBJ1-5, is DSGVTQTPKHLITATGQRVTLRCSPRSGDLSVYWYQQSLDQGLQFLIQYYNGEERAKGNILERFSAQQFPDLHSELNLSSLELGDSALYFCASSPGQYNQPQHFGDGTRLSIL.

This clone has a single count. The genes are TRBV4-3 and TRBJ2-1; TRBD2 matches 7 bases. V was clipped by 0 bases and J by 6 bases; unmatched bases: 5. Per germline, CDR1 LGHNA and CDR2 YSLEER. The CDR3 runs 15 residues. DNA for the CDR3: TGCGCCAGCAGCCAAGATCGGGGAGGGCGCAATGAGCAGTTCTTC. Its protein product is CASSQDRGGRNEQFF.

V and J are TRBV7-7 and TRBJ2-5; 8 bases match TRBD1. The trim removed 1 base at V and 5 bases at J, leaving 0 bases unmatched. Germline V CDR1 and CDR2: SSHAT, FNYEAQ (reference sequence). There are 13 residues in the CDR3. The CDR3: CASSLGQGETQYF. CDR3 DNA: TGTGCCAGCAGCTTAGGACAGGGGGAGACCCAGTACTTC.

This chain joins TRBV27 and TRBJ2-7; 10 bases line up with TRBD1. The CDR3 totals 15 residues. CDR1 is MNHEY, CDR2 SMNVEV, per germline (reference sequence). V shed 3 bases, J shed 1 base, and the junction held 3 bases outside the gene matches. DNA for the CDR3: TGTGCCAGCAGTTTGCGACAGGGGGCTTCCTACGAGCAGTACTTC. This translates into CASSLRQGASYEQYF.

The CDR3 nucleotides are TGTGCCAGCAGTGAATTGCTAGCAGCAATTTACGAGCAGTACTTC. This translates into CASSELLAAIYEQYF. The V and J genes are TRBV6-1 and TRBJ2-7, with a weak D call TRBD2 (5 bases). V was pared by 2 bases and J by 4 bases, with 15 bases between. This CDR3 spans 15 amino acids. Germline V gives CDR1 MNHNS, CDR2 SASEGT.

This clone was detected only once. The chain links TRBV7-9 to TRBJ2-5; D remains ambiguous. The J call is doubtful: the DNA matches TRBJ2-7 better. This CDR3 has 14 amino acids. The germline V gene has CDR1 SEHNR and CDR2 FQNEAQ (reference sequence). The CDR3 DNA reads as TGTGCCAGCAGCTCGTGGACGGATTCCTACGAGCAGTACTTC. Translated: CASSSWTDSYEQYF.

The rearrangement links TRBV6-6 to TRBJ2-7; D possibly corresponds to TRBD1 (6 bases). Germline V gene data show CDR1 as MNHNY and CDR2 as SVGAGI (reference sequence). The CDR3 runs to 12 residues. Trimming shortened V by 8 bases and J by 0 bases, and 8 bases separated the two germline ends. The CDR3 coding sequence is TGTGCCAGCGGGGGCAGCTCCTACGAGCAGTACTTC. Its translation: CASGGSSYEQYF.

This clone is a singleton in its sample. J is TRBJ1-5 and V is TRBV19; unclear D gene. Germline CDR1 reads LNHDA; CDR2 reads SQIVND (reference sequence). There are 16 residues in the CDR3. Trimming removed 4 bases from V and 7 bases from J, with 20 bases in between. As DNA, the CDR3 is TGTGCCAGTAGTACCTCGACCGTCCTAGGTGACCAGCCCCAGCATTTT. Encoded protein: CASSTSTVLGDQPQHF.

The genes are TRBV13 and TRBJ2-7, with TRBD2 identical over 8 bases. Per germline, CDR1 PRHDT and CDR2 FYEKMQ (reference sequence). CDR3 length equals 15 residues. Trimming removed 5 bases from V and 0 bases from J; junction bases left unmatched: 6. In DNA, the CDR3 is TGTGCCAGCAGCACACAAAGCGGGAGCTCCTACGAGCAGTACTTC. The encoded protein is CASSTQSGSSYEQYF.

The rearrangement links TRBV13 to TRBJ1-1, with TRBD1 as a possible D gene (5 bases). There are 14 residues in the CDR3. Trimming pared 3 bases from V and 1 base from J, leaving 9 bases between. The germline V gene encodes CDR1 PRHDT and CDR2 FYEKMQ (reference sequence). The CDR3 protein is CASSLRGKNTEAFF. CDR3 in DNA: TGTGCCAGCAGCTTGAGGGGAAAGAACACTGAAGCTTTCTTT.

This chain connects TRBV19 to TRBJ2-5; 7 bases match TRBD1. Germline CDR1 is LNHDA and CDR2 is SQIVND (reference sequence). The CDR3 covers 14 residues. The J segment lost 3 bases and the V segment lost 11 bases, leaving 12 bases of the junction unmatched. The CDR3 loop is CAGKAETGKETQYF. Written as DNA, the CDR3 is TGTGCCGGTAAGGCGGAGACAGGGAAAGAGACCCAGTACTTC.

Of note for this clone: One end of the junction does not line up with germline, which may come from a read error. The chain couples TRBV6-5 to TRBJ2-7, with 9 bases aligning to TRBD1. The CDR3 is 13 residues long. CDR1 is MNHEY and CDR2 is SVGAGI in the germline V gene. CDR3 in amino acids: CASSSGTGYGQYF. The CDR3 region has the DNA TGTGCCAGCAGTTCCGGGACAGGGTACGGGCAGTACTTC.

The rearrangement joins TRBV28 to TRBJ2-5; weak D call: TRBD2 (7 bases). Trimming stripped 4 bases from V and 11 bases from J, with 20 bases between. The CDR3 contains 14 residues. The germline V gene encodes CDR1 MDHEN and CDR2 SYDVKM. CDR3 protein: CASSSMRGLGEQYF. CDR3 bases: TGTGCCAGCAGTTCAATGCGGGGGCTGGGGGAGCAGTACTTC.

This chain joins TRBV2 and TRBJ2-3, with TRBD1 identical over 12 bases. J lost 4 bases, V lost 10 bases, and 15 bases had no gene match. Germline loops: CDR1 SNHLY, CDR2 FYNNEI. This CDR3 is built from 17 residues. The CDR3 loop is CAILGTGGVGLPDTQYF. The CDR3 DNA reads as TGTGCCATCCTAGGGACAGGGGGCGTTGGGCTGCCAGATACGCAGTATTTT.

The chain links TRBV2 to TRBJ2-4; D may match TRBD1 or TRBD2 (5 bases each). The germline CDR1 and CDR2 sequences are SNHLY and FYNNEI. Trimming took off 2 bases at V and 8 bases at J, with 13 bases between the two ends. The CDR3 loop spans 14 amino acids. The CDR3 DNA follows: TGTGCCAGCAGTGAATTGGGGCCCGGGGACATTCAGTACTTC. Translated: CASSELGPGDIQYF.

This chain's CDR3 is CASSLGLDTEAFF. In DNA form, the CDR3 reads TGTGCCAGCAGCTTAGGTTTGGACACTGAAGCTTTCTTT. The chain links TRBV11-2 to TRBJ1-1; D is unresolved. CDR3 size: 13 residues. Germline loops: CDR1 SGHAT, CDR2 FQNNGV. V was shortened by 1 base and J by 3 bases, with 6 bases between the two germline ends.

The gene calls are TRBV4-1 and TRBJ2-5; possible D gene TRBD2, 5 bases. CDR1 is MGHRA, CDR2 YSYEKL, per germline. The CDR3 totals 16 residues. Trimming cost V 0 bases and J 1 base, with 12 bases left between them. CDR3 amino acids: CASSQDLVTTQETQYF. The CDR3 DNA follows: TGCGCCAGCAGCCAAGATCTTGTGACTACCCAAGAGACCCAGTACTTC.

This clone appeared a single time. The chain joins TRBV9 to TRBJ1-3; 7 bases are shared with TRBD1. The V and J ends lost 0 bases and 4 bases, in that order; junction bases with no gene match: 4. CDR1 is SGDLS, CDR2 YYNGEE, per germline. The CDR3 loop spans 15 amino acids. The CDR3 region is CASSVGLGGGNTIYF. For the CDR3, the DNA is TGTGCCAGCAGCGTAGGTCTAGGGGGCGGAAACACCATATATTTT.

This clone was observed a single time. V and J are TRBV4-1 and TRBJ2-7; TRBD1 aligns across 9 bases. This CDR3 contains 19 residues. Germline CDR1 and CDR2: MGHRA and YSYEKL. J was trimmed by 2 bases and V by 3 bases; bases with no gene match: 17. The DNA of the CDR3 is TGCGCCAGCAGCCAGACCGGGACAGGGTACCCGGCAAAAACCTACGAGCAGTACTTC. Translated: CASSQTGTGYPAKTYEQYF.

The V gene is TRBV7-3, the J gene TRBJ1-2; D is perhaps TRBD1 (5 bases). The CDR3 covers 14 residues. The germline V gene encodes CDR1 SGHTA and CDR2 FQGTGA. V was trimmed by 5 bases and J by 2 bases, leaving 12 bases between them. The CDR3 bases are TGTGCCAGCAGCCCCGGTCGGGGGAACTATGGCTACACCTTC. As protein: CASSPGRGNYGYTF. Full variable domain (outside the CDR3, taken from reference TRBV7-3 and TRBJ1-2): GAGVSQTPSNKVTEKGKYVELRCDPISGHTALYWYRQSLGQGPEFLIYFQGTGAADDSGLPNDRFFAVRPEGSVSTLKIQRTERGDSAVYLCASSPGRGNYGYTFGSGTRLTVV.

The genes are TRBV5-1 and TRBJ2-1; TRBD2 matches 8 bases. Trimming took 0 bases from V and 6 from J; bases not matched to a gene: 2. The germline gives CDR1 SGHRS, CDR2 YFSETQ. The CDR3 consists of 14 residues. DNA for the CDR3: TGCGCCAGCAGCTTGGTGGGACTAGGCAATGAGCAGTTCTTC. It specifies CASSLVGLGNEQFF.

V is TRBV19 and J is TRBJ1-2; D ambiguous. Trimming removed 7 bases at V and 0 bases at J, with 18 bases between. CDR3 length: 16 residues. The germline gives CDR1 LNHDA, CDR2 SQIVND (reference sequence). CDR3 loop: CASIKTATYTNYGYTF. For the CDR3, the DNA is TGTGCCAGTATTAAAACAGCAACTTATACTAACTATGGCTACACCTTC.

V gene TRBV5-1 combines with J gene TRBJ1-2, with D perhaps TRBD1 (5 bases). V was trimmed by 4 bases and J by 3 bases, leaving 19 bases between them. Germline CDR1 is SGHRS and CDR2 is YFSETQ. CDR3 size: 16 residues. This CDR3 is CASSPRVIGWDYGYTF. The CDR3 DNA is TGCGCCAGCAGCCCCAGGGTTATCGGGTGGGACTATGGCTACACCTTC.

This chain connects TRBV6-5 to TRBJ1-1; perhaps TRBD1 as D (5 bases). Germline CDR1 is MNHEY and CDR2 is SVGAGI. V was trimmed by 6 bases and J by 6 bases, leaving 11 bases between them. This CDR3 has 12 amino acids. CDR3 amino acids: CASRNDSPEAFF. In nucleotides, the CDR3 is TGTGCCAGCAGAAATGACAGCCCTGAAGCTTTCTTT.